A selection of T cell receptor beta chains follows, all from one sample in a study of OX40 agonist ivuxolimab in advanced cancers. Only in-frame clones appear in the TCRdb table, and some are missing; sequencing was by immunoSEQ multiplex PCR. The data contain 20,000 to 30,000 clones, approximately 83% of them singletons. The sequenced sample was CD4+ or CD8+ T cells sorted from blood, obtained in a trial of the OX40 agonist ivuxolimab. These receptors all stem from an adult with an advanced solid tumor such as melanoma, head and neck, liver or kidney cancer. The CDR3 runs from the conserved cysteine through the conserved F or W. D genes are given only for firm matches. Clone size is shown for a subset of rows, as once, few, many or a class of expanded clone.

TRBV19	TRBJ1-4	.	.	CASKASLGNEKLFF	TGTGCCAGTAAGGCCAGTTTGGGAAATGAAAAACTGTTTTTT
TRBV6-5	TRBJ2-7	TRBD2	.	CASSFGGGYEQYF	TGTGCCAGCAGTTTTGGCGGGGGGTACGAGCAGTACTTC
TRBV7-9	TRBJ2-5	.	.	CASSIGRQETQYF	TGTGCCAGCAGCATAGGACGGCAAGAGACCCAGTACTTC
TRBV9	TRBJ1-3	.	once	CASSVSGSGNTIYF	TGTGCCAGCAGCGTCTCGGGGTCTGGAAACACCATATATTTT
TRBV5-8	TRBJ2-1	TRBD2	.	CASSHGTSEDEQFF	TGTGCCAGCAGCCACGGGACTAGCGAGGATGAGCAGTTCTTC
TRBV6-5	TRBJ1-1	.	.	CASSYSTLAAEAFF	TGTGCCAGCAGTTACTCGACGTTGGCAGCTGAAGCTTTCTTT
TRBV6-5	TRBJ2-1	TRBD2	.	CASIGLAGGYEQFF	TGTGCCAGCATTGGACTAGCGGGGGGGTATGAGCAGTTCTTC
TRBV29-1	TRBJ2-1	.	.	CSVELPGGGLHNEQFF	TGCAGCGTTGAACTCCCAGGGGGGGGTCTACACAATGAGCAGTTCTTC
TRBV7-8	TRBJ1-1	TRBD1	.	CASSLAWTGGTEAFF	TGTGCCAGCAGCTTAGCGTGGACAGGGGGCACTGAAGCTTTCTTT
TRBV4-3	TRBJ1-2	.	.	CASSQDGTGYYGYTF	TGCGCCAGCAGCCAAGATGGAACAGGCTACTATGGCTACACCTTC
TRBV7-3	TRBJ2-1	TRBD2	.	CASSFLAGVNNEQFF	TGTGCCAGCAGCTTCCTAGCGGGGGTTAACAATGAGCAGTTCTTC
TRBV5-5	TRBJ1-2	TRBD1	.	CASSLFNRGLYGYTF	TGTGCCAGCAGCTTGTTCAACAGGGGGCTCTATGGCTACACCTTC
TRBV27	TRBJ1-3	.	.	CASSLTGGSGNTIYF	TGTGCCAGCAGTTTAACTGGGGGTTCTGGAAACACCATATATTTT
TRBV7-2	TRBJ2-6	.	.	CASSFFSGANVLTF	TGTGCCAGCAGCTTCTTCTCTGGGGCCAACGTCCTGACTTTC
TRBV19	TRBJ2-7	.	.	CASSISRKYEQYF	TGTGCCAGTAGTATATCCCGAAAATACGAGCAGTACTTC
TRBV7-9	TRBJ1-2	.	.	CASTRDSIPYGYTF	TGTGCCAGCACCCGAGACAGTATTCCCTATGGCTACACCTTC
TRBV13	TRBJ2-2	.	.	CASSLDLNTGELFF	TGTGCCAGCAGCTTAGACCTAAACACCGGGGAGCTGTTTTTT
TRBV29-1	TRBJ2-5	TRBD1	.	CSAPGTAKETQYF	TGCAGCGCCCCTGGGACAGCTAAAGAGACCCAGTACTTC
TRBV6-5	TRBJ2-7	.	.	CASFETPGNEQYF	TGTGCCAGCTTCGAGACCCCCGGGAACGAGCAGTACTTC
TRBV7-3	TRBJ2-7	.	.	CASSLKGRETSSSYEQYF	TGTGCCAGCAGTCTAAAAGGGCGTGAGACTTCTAGCTCCTACGAGCAGTACTTC
TRBV9	TRBJ1-3	.	.	CASSVSLLGGSGDGNTIYF	TGTGCCAGCAGCGTATCCCTCCTAGGAGGCTCCGGCGATGGAAACACCATATATTTT
TRBV4-1	TRBJ1-5	.	.	CASSQRTNQPQHF	TGCGCCAGCAGCCAGCGGACAAATCAGCCCCAGCATTTT
TRBV7-6	TRBJ2-7	.	.	CASSGTEPEQYF	TGTGCCAGCAGCGGCACTGAACCCGAGCAGTACTTC
TRBV5-5	TRBJ2-1	.	.	CASSLDASGYNEQFF	TGTGCCAGCAGCTTGGACGCCAGCGGCTACAATGAGCAGTTCTTC
TRBV4-3	TRBJ2-7	.	.	CASSQDLGAYEQYF	TGCGCCAGCAGCCAAGATCTGGGGGCCTACGAGCAGTACTTC
TRBV19	TRBJ1-2	.	.	CASNSWDTGGYTF	TGTGCCAGTAACTCGTGGGACACGGGAGGCTACACCTTC
TRBV19	TRBJ1-5	.	.	CASSWASGNQPQHF	TGTGCCAGTAGTTGGGCTTCGGGCAATCAGCCCCAGCATTTT
TRBV29-1	TRBJ2-1	.	.	CSVDEPLSTLNNEQFF	TGCAGCGTTGATGAGCCCCTATCAACCTTAAACAATGAGCAGTTCTTC
TRBV12-5	TRBJ2-7	.	.	CASGPRAYEQYF	TGTGCTAGTGGTCCTCGGGCCTACGAGCAGTACTTC
TRBV6-5	TRBJ2-7	.	.	CASSYSESYEQYF	TGTGCCAGCAGTTACTCGGAGAGCTACGAGCAGTACTTC
TRBV4-1	TRBJ2-2	.	.	CASSQWSGAGELFF	TGCGCCAGCAGCCAGTGGTCGGGGGCCGGGGAGCTGTTTTTT
TRBV9	TRBJ1-1	.	once	CASSPTNRVEAFF	TGTGCCAGCAGCCCGACGAACAGGGTTGAAGCTTTCTTT
TRBV5-8	TRBJ2-3	TRBD1	.	CASSLGVRGPDTQYF	TGTGCCAGCAGCTTGGGGGTCAGGGGGCCAGATACGCAGTATTTT
TRBV7-9	TRBJ2-2	TRBD2	.	CASSENGLAYTGELFF	TGTGCCAGCAGCGAAAACGGACTAGCGTACACCGGGGAGCTGTTTTTT
TRBV12-5	TRBJ1-3	.	.	CASGLLHRDPIYF	TGTGCTAGTGGTTTGCTACACCGGGACCCCATATATTTT
TRBV5-6	TRBJ1-1	TRBD1	.	CASATGPDMNTEAFF	TGTGCCAGCGCGACAGGGCCCGATATGAACACTGAAGCTTTCTTT
TRBV11-2	TRBJ2-5	.	.	CASSLVGVGMKETQYF	TGTGCCAGCAGCTTAGTGGGGGTAGGGATGAAAGAGACCCAGTACTTC
TRBV4-3	TRBJ2-7	TRBD2	.	CASSQDWPSGSYEQYF	TGCGCCAGCAGCCAAGATTGGCCTAGCGGATCCTACGAGCAGTACTTC
TRBV4-3	TRBJ2-1	TRBD2	.	CASSQDGEGIGNEQFF	TGCGCCAGCAGCCAAGATGGGGAGGGGATCGGCAATGAGCAGTTCTTC
TRBV6-5	TRBJ1-6	.	.	CASGYSPLHF	TGTGCCAGCGGGTATTCACCCCTCCACTTT
TRBV19	TRBJ2-7	.	once	CASSIGAAEQYF	TGTGCCAGTAGTATAGGGGCAGCAGAGCAGTACTTC
TRBV7-9	TRBJ2-4	.	.	CASSLAEGQTKNIQYF	TGTGCCAGCAGCTTAGCGGAGGGTCAGACAAAAAACATTCAGTACTTC
TRBV10-2	TRBJ1-1	.	.	CASSRGTEAFF	TGCGCCAGCAGTCGGGGCACTGAAGCTTTCTTT
TRBV27	TRBJ1-1	.	.	CASSLTLNTEAFF	TGTGCCAGCAGTTTGACTTTGAACACTGAAGCTTTCTTT
TRBV23-1	TRBJ1-1	TRBD1	.	CASSHRDRGNTEAFF	TGCGCCAGCAGTCACAGGGACAGGGGGAACACTGAAGCTTTCTTT
TRBV6-6	TRBJ2-7	.	once	CASSPRPTGTYEQYF	TGTGCCAGCAGTCCCCGCCCGACGGGCACCTACGAGCAGTACTTC
TRBV4-3	TRBJ2-2	.	.	CASSQDLEQEKISNTGELFF	TGCGCCAGCAGCCAAGATCTTGAACAGGAGAAAATTTCGAACACCGGGGAGCTGTTTTTT
TRBV15	TRBJ1-5	.	.	CATRVAGDQPQHF	TGTGCCACCAGGGTGGCAGGGGATCAGCCCCAGCATTTT
TRBV4-3	TRBJ2-7	.	.	CASSRHHPEGGF	TGCGCCAGCAGCCGCCACCATCCAGAAGGTGGTTTC
TRBV6-1	TRBJ2-3	TRBD2	.	CASSGLRAGGTDTQYF	TGTGCCAGCAGTGGTCTGCGGGCGGGGGGAACAGATACGCAGTATTTT
TRBV4-3	TRBJ1-1	TRBD1	.	CASSHGTGPIPEAFF	TGCGCCAGCAGCCACGGGACAGGGCCGATTCCTGAAGCTTTCTTT
TRBV5-6	TRBJ2-4	.	.	CASSSSDKNIQYF	TGTGCCAGCAGCTCGTCGGATAAAAACATTCAGTACTTC
TRBV4-3	TRBJ2-1	TRBD1	.	CASSPRDRGLIDEQFF	TGCGCCAGCAGCCCCCGGGACAGGGGGCTTATCGATGAGCAGTTCTTC